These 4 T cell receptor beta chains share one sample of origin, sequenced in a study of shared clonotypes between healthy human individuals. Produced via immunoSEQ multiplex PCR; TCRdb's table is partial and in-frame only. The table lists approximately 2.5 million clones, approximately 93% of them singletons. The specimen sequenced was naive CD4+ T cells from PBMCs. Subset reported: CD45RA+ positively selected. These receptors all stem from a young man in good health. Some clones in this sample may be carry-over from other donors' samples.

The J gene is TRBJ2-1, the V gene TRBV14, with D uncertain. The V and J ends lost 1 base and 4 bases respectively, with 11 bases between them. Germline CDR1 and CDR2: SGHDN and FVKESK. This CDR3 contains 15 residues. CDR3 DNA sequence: TGTGCCAGCAGCCAAGGAGAGAGGAGATACAATGAGCAGTTCTTC. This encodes CASSQGERRYNEQFF. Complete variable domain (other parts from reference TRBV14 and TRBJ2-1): EAGVTQFPSHSVIEKGQTVTLRCDPISGHDNLYWYRRVMGKEIKFLLHFVKESKQDESGMPNNRFLAERTGGTYSTLKVQPAELEDSGVYFCASSQGERRYNEQFFGPGTRLTVL.

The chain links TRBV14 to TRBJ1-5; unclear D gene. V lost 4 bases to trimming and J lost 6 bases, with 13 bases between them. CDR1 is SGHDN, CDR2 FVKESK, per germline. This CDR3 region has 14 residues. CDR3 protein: CASSPSYAAQPQHF. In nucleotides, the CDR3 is TGTGCCAGCAGCCCCAGTTACGCTGCTCAGCCCCAGCATTTT. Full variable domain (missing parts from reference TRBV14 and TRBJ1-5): EAGVTQFPSHSVIEKGQTVTLRCDPISGHDNLYWYRRVMGKEIKFLLHFVKESKQDESGMPNNRFLAERTGGTYSTLKVQPAELEDSGVYFCASSPSYAAQPQHFGDGTRLSIL.

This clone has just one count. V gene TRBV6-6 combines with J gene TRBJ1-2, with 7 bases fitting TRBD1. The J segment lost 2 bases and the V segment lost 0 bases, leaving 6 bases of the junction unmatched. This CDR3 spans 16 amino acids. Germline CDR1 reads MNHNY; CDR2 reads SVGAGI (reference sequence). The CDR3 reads CASSYSIRDSNYGYTF. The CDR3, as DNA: TGTGCCAGCAGTTACTCTATTAGGGACAGCAACTATGGCTACACCTTC.

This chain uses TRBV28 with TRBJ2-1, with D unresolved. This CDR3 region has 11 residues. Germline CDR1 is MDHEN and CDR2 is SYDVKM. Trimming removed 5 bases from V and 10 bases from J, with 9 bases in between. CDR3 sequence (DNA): TGTGCCAGCAGTGCCTACTTAGAGCAGTTCTTC. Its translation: CASSAYLEQFF. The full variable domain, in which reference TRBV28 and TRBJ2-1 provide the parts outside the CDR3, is DVKVTQSSRYLVKRTGEKVFLECVQDMDHENMFWYRQDPGLGLRLIYFSYDVKMKEKGDIPEGYSVSREKKERFSLILESASTNQTSMYLCASSAYLEQFFGPGTRLTVL.